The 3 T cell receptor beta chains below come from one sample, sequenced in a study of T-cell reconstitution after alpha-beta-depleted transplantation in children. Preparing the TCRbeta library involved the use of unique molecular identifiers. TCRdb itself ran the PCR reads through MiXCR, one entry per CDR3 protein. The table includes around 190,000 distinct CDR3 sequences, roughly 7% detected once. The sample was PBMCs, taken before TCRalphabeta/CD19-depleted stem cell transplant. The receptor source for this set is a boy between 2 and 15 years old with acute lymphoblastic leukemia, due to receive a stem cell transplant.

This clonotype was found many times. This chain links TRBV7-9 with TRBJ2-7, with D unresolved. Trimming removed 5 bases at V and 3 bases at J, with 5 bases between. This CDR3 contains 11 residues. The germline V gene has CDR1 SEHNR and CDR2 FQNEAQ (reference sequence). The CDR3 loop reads CASSRSYEQYF. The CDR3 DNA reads TGTGCCAGCAGCCGGAGCTACGAGCAGTACTTC. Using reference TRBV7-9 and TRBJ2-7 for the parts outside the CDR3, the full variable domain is DTGVSQNPRHKITKRGQNVTFRCDPISEHNRLYWYRQTLGQGPEFLTYFQNEAQLEKSRLLSDRFSAERPKGSFSTLEIQRTEQGDSAMYLCASSRSYEQYFGPGTRLTVT.

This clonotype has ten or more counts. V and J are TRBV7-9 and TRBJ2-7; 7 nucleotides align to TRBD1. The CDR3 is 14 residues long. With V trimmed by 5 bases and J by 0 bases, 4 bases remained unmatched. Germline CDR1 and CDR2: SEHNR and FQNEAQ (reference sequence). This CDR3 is CASSQGQSSYEQYF. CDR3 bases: TGTGCCAGCAGCCAGGGACAGTCCTCCTACGAGCAGTACTTC.

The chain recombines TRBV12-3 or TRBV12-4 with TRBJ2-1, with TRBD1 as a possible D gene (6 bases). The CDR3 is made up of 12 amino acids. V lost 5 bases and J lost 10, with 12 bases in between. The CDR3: CASSQQGWEQFF. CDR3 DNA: TGTGCCAGCAGTCAACAGGGTTGGGAGCAGTTCTTC.